This TCR beta chain derives from a study of blood T cells in healthy people across ages. This clonotype came up a few times. Its antigen is not identified. General study results and limits: Unsorted PBMCs ruled out conclusive naive versus antigen-experienced comparison. A roughly linear fall in TCR beta diversity per million T cells was seen with increasing age.

Together with a sample-barcoded 5' primer, a J-beta primer mix was included in a second PCR lasting about 6 to 11 cycles. The template-switch adaptor, which had 12 random nucleotides, put a tag on each cDNA molecule. TCRdb reanalysed the 5' RACE reads using MiXCR and keeps one entry per CDR3 protein. The sample records about 1.4 million distinct CDR3 sequences, roughly 64% being singletons. Per germline, CDR1 SQVTM and CDR2 ANQGSEA. This CDR3 region has 15 residues. V dropped 0 bases and J dropped 0 bases, with 11 bases sitting between them. The sequenced material came from blood. The chain uses TRBV29-1 and TRBJ1-1, with D tentatively TRBD1 (5 bases). This sequence was found in a man aged 18 to 30 in good health. CDR3 sequence (DNA): TGCAGCGTTGAAGACCCCCAGGGACTGAACACTGAAGCTTTCTTT. It is translated as CSVEDPQGLNTEAFF.